This T cell receptor beta chain stems from a study of response to subunit inactivated influenza vaccine (dated by TCRdb to the late 2010s). Some background on the complete study: To follow how T cells responded to a trivalent subunit inactivated influenza vaccine, the researchers relied on deep quantitative profiling of the T cell receptor repertoire. Beyond this particular receptor, the publication reports: The authors suggested that each seasonal influenza vaccination may recruit only a limited number of new T cells.

Libraries were constructed by RT-PCR. Instrument on record: Illumina HiSeq 2500. TCRdb passed the public sequencing reads through fastp at Q25 and MiXCR, retaining productive beta sequences. Rows are unified per CDR3 protein, each entry keeping the most common DNA and genes. The sample contains 650,000 to 700,000 distinct CDR3 sequences, around a sixth of them found a single time. Of the sample, more than 9% is held by the ten largest clones. V is pruned by 3 bases and J by 5 bases, leaving 9 bases of the junction without a gene match. For CDR1 and CDR2, the germline V gene lists MNHEY and SVGAGI. The CDR3 numbers 16 residues from cysteine through phenylalanine. Solely the CDR3 DNA is kept, with 48 bases framed from the first base. This clonotype was found a few times. Its antigen remains undetermined. One base away there is no much larger clone; base qualities are not given.

The origin of this receptor is a man aged 50-60 years who received an inactivated influenza vaccine. Donor details come from another sample of the same person, matched by shared clones. The chain is encoded by TRBV6-5 joined to TRBJ2-4; 8 middle bases align to TRBD2. The sample in question was PBMCs from blood, obtained 11 to 12 days after vaccination. The nucleotides read TGTGCCAGCAGTTATTTAGCGGGATGGGAGCAAAACATTCAGTACTTC. This sequence encodes CASSYLAGWEQNIQYF.